This T cell receptor beta chain was captured in a study of T cell responses to AZD1222 COVID-19 vaccine. This table comes from immunoSEQ multiplex PCR, and its TCRdb copy is limited to in-frame clones, with some not included. The data contain about 150,000 clones, over 90% of them singletons. Findings and caveats of the study: Baseline testing showed seropositivity in only a handful of AZD1222 recipients. Nearly half of unique spike-specific TCRs reportedly avoided B.1.351 and B.1.1.7 mutated regions. White British ancestry dominated among donors, who included more females, and clonal diversity was possibly underestimated. There were repertoire samples only from the period after the peak T cell response.

V lost 0 bases, J lost 6 bases, and 4 bases stayed unmatched. CDR3 length: 15 residues. The germline CDR1 and CDR2 sequences are SGHKS and YYEKEE (reference sequence). As concerns this clone: No antigen is known for it.

The receptor comes from an adult in good health. The chain is built from TRBV5-5 and TRBJ2-1, with 9 bases fitting TRBD2. The sequencing here drew on peripheral blood, taken on day 0 of AZD1222 vaccination. The CDR3 DNA reads as TGTGCCAGCAGCTTGGCCCTAGCGGGGTTCAATGAGCAGTTCTTC. Translating gives CASSLALAGFNEQFF.